This T cell receptor beta chain was profiled in a study of OX40 agonist ivuxolimab in advanced cancers. From germline, CDR1 is SGHRS and CDR2 YFSETQ. Trimming pared 1 base from V and 5 bases from J, leaving 12 bases between. The CDR3 contains 14 residues. As regards this clone: What it recognizes is unknown.

Findings and limits, study-wide: Clonal expansion from baseline to week 6 occurred in both CD4+ and CD8+ T cells.

TCRdb's table, derived via immunoSEQ multiplex PCR, lists solely in-frame clones and lacks some. This sample carries 75,000 to 90,000 clones, roughly 92% of them seen once, and the ten largest clones take under 0.7%. This TCR came from an adult with an advanced solid tumor such as melanoma, head and neck, liver or kidney cancer. The rearrangement uses TRBV5-1 and TRBJ2-5, with a tentative D call TRBD1 (5 bases). The sample consisted of CD4+ or CD8+ T cells sorted from blood, taken in a trial of the OX40 agonist ivuxolimab. CDR3 region: CASSLQGRVETQYF. In DNA form, the CDR3 reads TGCGCCAGCAGCTTGCAGGGAAGGGTGGAGACCCAGTACTTC.